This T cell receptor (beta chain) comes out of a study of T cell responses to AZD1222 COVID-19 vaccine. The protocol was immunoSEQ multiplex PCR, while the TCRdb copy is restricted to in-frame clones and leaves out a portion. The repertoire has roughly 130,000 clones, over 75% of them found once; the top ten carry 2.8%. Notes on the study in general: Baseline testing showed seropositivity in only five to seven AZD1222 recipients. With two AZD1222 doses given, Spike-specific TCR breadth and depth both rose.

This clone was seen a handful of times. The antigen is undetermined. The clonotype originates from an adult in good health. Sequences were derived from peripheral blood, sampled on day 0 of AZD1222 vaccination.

CDR3 nucleotides: TGTGCCAGCAGTTACGCTGGAGAGACCCAGTACTTC. Its protein product is CASSYAGETQYF. V gene TRBV12-3 or TRBV12-4 combines with J gene TRBJ2-5; the D is unclear. Trimming cost V 4 bases and J 4 bases, with 7 bases left between them. CDR3 length: 12 residues.